Listed below are T cell receptor beta chains from one sample, sequenced in a study of T cell changes during pregnancy in multiple sclerosis. The repertoire was sequenced with immunoSEQ multiplex PCR; TCRdb's copy has only in-frame clones and lacks some. The table records about 99,000 clones, approximately 94% of them present only once. Sequenced material: peripheral blood, taken after pregnancy. These receptors all stem from a female donor with multiple sclerosis, enrolled in a pregnancy study. The CDR3 runs from the conserved cysteine through the conserved F or W. The order of the fields is J gene, clone size, D gene, V gene, CDR3 DNA, CDR3 protein. The D gene is left open where the match is weak. Where a row states a size, it is once, few, many or the class of an expanded clone; other rows omit it.

J gene: TRBJ2-1
clone size: NA
D gene: TRBD1
V gene: TRBV27
CDR3 DNA: TGTGCCAGCCGCTGGGACAGGGGAAATGAGCAGTTCTTC
CDR3 protein: CASRWDRGNEQFF

J gene: TRBJ1-5
clone size: NA
D gene: TRBD1
V gene: TRBV9
CDR3 DNA: TGTGCCAGCAGCGTAGAACAGGGACAGGGTGGTGAGGGTAGCAATCAGCCCCAGCATTTT
CDR3 protein: CASSVEQGQGGEGSNQPQHF

J gene: TRBJ2-1
clone size: NA
D gene: TRBD2
V gene: TRBV27
CDR3 DNA: TGTGCCAGCAGTTATTCATCCGGGACTAGCGTTTACAATGAGCAGTTCTTC
CDR3 protein: CASSYSSGTSVYNEQFF

J gene: TRBJ2-5
clone size: NA
D gene: NA
V gene: TRBV6-4
CDR3 DNA: TGTGCCAGCAGTGAAGGGGGGGGAGAGACCCAGTACTTC
CDR3 protein: CASSEGGGETQYF

J gene: TRBJ1-2
clone size: NA
D gene: TRBD1
V gene: TRBV29-1
CDR3 DNA: TGCAGCGTTCTAATACCGACAGGGGACTATGGCTACACCTTC
CDR3 protein: CSVLIPTGDYGYTF

J gene: TRBJ1-2
clone size: NA
D gene: NA
V gene: TRBV4-1
CDR3 DNA: TGCGCCAGCTCCGGGCAGGGCGTCTATGGCTACACCTTC
CDR3 protein: CASSGQGVYGYTF

J gene: TRBJ2-5
clone size: NA
D gene: TRBD1
V gene: TRBV19
CDR3 DNA: TGTGCCAGTAGTGAACAACAGGGGACCTCTGAGACCCAGTACTTC
CDR3 protein: CASSEQQGTSETQYF

J gene: TRBJ2-5
clone size: NA
D gene: NA
V gene: TRBV6-1
CDR3 DNA: TGTGCCAGCAGTGAAGCGGTAGTCCAAGAGACCCAGTACTTC
CDR3 protein: CASSEAVVQETQYF

J gene: TRBJ2-1
clone size: once
D gene: TRBD2
V gene: TRBV10-1
CDR3 DNA: TGCGCCAGCAGTGAGACCAGCGGGAGGGCCTTGTACAATGAGCAGTTCTTC
CDR3 protein: CASSETSGRALYNEQFF

J gene: TRBJ1-4
clone size: NA
D gene: NA
V gene: TRBV28
CDR3 DNA: TGTGCCAGCAGTTTGGGAGGCGGGCCCCCTGGAGAAAAACTGTTTTTT
CDR3 protein: CASSLGGGPPGEKLFF

J gene: TRBJ2-3
clone size: NA
D gene: TRBD2
V gene: TRBV7-2
CDR3 DNA: TGTGCCAGCAGCTCTAGTCTAGCGGGAGCCGCAGATACGCAGTATTTT
CDR3 protein: CASSSSLAGAADTQYF

J gene: TRBJ1-2
clone size: NA
D gene: TRBD1
V gene: TRBV9
CDR3 DNA: TGTGCCAGCAGCGCAGACAGGGAGGCCTATGGCTACACCTTC
CDR3 protein: CASSADREAYGYTF

J gene: TRBJ1-1
clone size: few
D gene: TRBD1
V gene: TRBV5-4
CDR3 DNA: TGTGCCAGCAGCCGACAGGGTGGCACTGAAGCTTTCTTT
CDR3 protein: CASSRQGGTEAFF

J gene: TRBJ2-7
clone size: NA
D gene: NA
V gene: TRBV25-1
CDR3 DNA: TGTGCCAGCAGTCAGAGACAGAGCTCCTACGAGCAGTACTTC
CDR3 protein: CASSQRQSSYEQYF

J gene: TRBJ2-7
clone size: NA
D gene: NA
V gene: TRBV27
CDR3 DNA: TGTGCCAGCAGTTTATTAGGGATGGGGGCCAGCCCCAACGAGCAGTACTTC
CDR3 protein: CASSLLGMGASPNEQYF

J gene: TRBJ2-7
clone size: NA
D gene: NA
V gene: TRBV5-6
CDR3 DNA: TGTGCCAGCAGCCCGGGTCGGTCCTACGAGCAGTACTTC
CDR3 protein: CASSPGRSYEQYF

J gene: TRBJ2-3
clone size: NA
D gene: TRBD2
V gene: TRBV5-4
CDR3 DNA: TGTGCCAGCAGCAGGGGACTAGCGGGAGGGGCAGATACGCAGTATTTT
CDR3 protein: CASSRGLAGGADTQYF

J gene: TRBJ2-1
clone size: NA
D gene: TRBD2
V gene: TRBV18
CDR3 DNA: TGTGCCAGCTCAGCGACGGGGCTAGCGGGAGCGGATGAGCAGTTCTTC
CDR3 protein: CASSATGLAGADEQFF

J gene: TRBJ1-4
clone size: NA
D gene: NA
V gene: TRBV28
CDR3 DNA: TGTGCCAGCACGGGGGGGACATGGGGTGAAAAACTGTTTTTT
CDR3 protein: CASTGGTWGEKLFF

J gene: TRBJ1-1
clone size: NA
D gene: NA
V gene: TRBV25-1
CDR3 DNA: TGTGCCAGCAGTGGACTCATGAACACTGAAGCTTTCTTT
CDR3 protein: CASSGLMNTEAFF

J gene: TRBJ1-1
clone size: NA
D gene: NA
V gene: TRBV18
CDR3 DNA: TGTGCCAGCTCGGCAGGTCCCACTGAAGCTTTCTTT
CDR3 protein: CASSAGPTEAFF

J gene: TRBJ2-3
clone size: NA
D gene: TRBD1
V gene: TRBV5-1
CDR3 DNA: TGCGCCAGCAGCTTCGACAGGGCGGGCGATACGCAGTATTTT
CDR3 protein: CASSFDRAGDTQYF

J gene: TRBJ2-6
clone size: NA
D gene: NA
V gene: TRBV27
CDR3 DNA: TGTGCCAGCAGCCCCCTCGCTGGGGCCAACGTCCTGACTTTC
CDR3 protein: CASSPLAGANVLTF

J gene: TRBJ1-1
clone size: NA
D gene: TRBD1
V gene: TRBV29-1
CDR3 DNA: TGCAGCATTTGGACAGGGGACATGAACACTGAAGCTTTCTTT
CDR3 protein: CSIWTGDMNTEAFF

J gene: TRBJ2-1
clone size: NA
D gene: TRBD2
V gene: TRBV5-4
CDR3 DNA: TGTGCCAGCAGCTTGGTATCTTTGGTTGCAGGACTAGGGTTTGGTGAGCAGTTCTTC
CDR3 protein: CASSLVSLVAGLGFGEQFF

J gene: TRBJ2-1
clone size: once
D gene: NA
V gene: TRBV28
CDR3 DNA: TGTGCCAGCAGTTTGTTCCTCCGCTACAATGAGCAGTTCTTC
CDR3 protein: CASSLFLRYNEQFF

J gene: TRBJ1-1
clone size: few
D gene: NA
V gene: TRBV7-9
CDR3 DNA: TGTGCCAGCAGCTCCCATGTTCAGGGCACTGAAGCTTTCTTT
CDR3 protein: CASSSHVQGTEAFF

J gene: TRBJ1-1
clone size: NA
D gene: NA
V gene: TRBV28
CDR3 DNA: TGTGCCAGTCGCAGGGCCGGAAACACTGAAGCTTTCTTT
CDR3 protein: CASRRAGNTEAFF

J gene: TRBJ2-7
clone size: NA
D gene: TRBD1
V gene: TRBV11-2
CDR3 DNA: TGTGCCAGCAGCTCCCCGGGACAGGTTCCTTTCGAGCAGTACTTC
CDR3 protein: CASSSPGQVPFEQYF

J gene: TRBJ2-2
clone size: NA
D gene: NA
V gene: TRBV18
CDR3 DNA: TGTGCCAGCTCACCACCAAGGGGGTCCGGGGAGCTGTTTTTT
CDR3 protein: CASSPPRGSGELFF

J gene: TRBJ2-7
clone size: once
D gene: NA
V gene: TRBV7-9
CDR3 DNA: TGTGCCAGCAGCTTAGGCGGCGGGGGCGGCGAGCAGTACTTC
CDR3 protein: CASSLGGGGGEQYF

J gene: TRBJ2-1
clone size: NA
D gene: NA
V gene: TRBV9
CDR3 DNA: TGTGCCAGCAGCTCCACAGGGACCTACAATGAGCAGTTCTTC
CDR3 protein: CASSSTGTYNEQFF

J gene: TRBJ2-7
clone size: NA
D gene: NA
V gene: TRBV19
CDR3 DNA: TGTGCCAGTAGTTTACAGGTAGCCTACGAGCAGTACTTC
CDR3 protein: CASSLQVAYEQYF

J gene: TRBJ2-1
clone size: NA
D gene: NA
V gene: TRBV6-1
CDR3 DNA: TGTGCCAGCAGTGAAGGGCGATTAGACAGCTCCTACAATGAGCAGTTCTTC
CDR3 protein: CASSEGRLDSSYNEQFF

J gene: TRBJ2-7
clone size: NA
D gene: TRBD2
V gene: TRBV5-4
CDR3 DNA: TGTGCCAGCAGAGCTGGACTAGCGGATTCCTACGAGCAGTACTTC
CDR3 protein: CASRAGLADSYEQYF

J gene: TRBJ2-3
clone size: NA
D gene: TRBD1
V gene: TRBV4-3
CDR3 DNA: TGCGCCAGCAGCCACGGGACAGGGTCCACAGATACGCAGTATTTT
CDR3 protein: CASSHGTGSTDTQYF

J gene: TRBJ2-3
clone size: NA
D gene: TRBD1
V gene: TRBV6-4
CDR3 DNA: TGTGCCAGCAGTGACTCCACAGGGGTGGGCACAGATACGCAGTATTTT
CDR3 protein: CASSDSTGVGTDTQYF

J gene: TRBJ2-1
clone size: NA
D gene: NA
V gene: TRBV18
CDR3 DNA: TGTGCCAGCTCCCCGAGGGGGAAGAATGAGCAGTTCTTC
CDR3 protein: CASSPRGKNEQFF

J gene: TRBJ2-7
clone size: NA
D gene: TRBD2
V gene: TRBV2
CDR3 DNA: TGTGCCAGCAGTGAATCGCGAGGGACTATAATCTCCTACGAGCAGTACTTC
CDR3 protein: CASSESRGTIISYEQYF

J gene: TRBJ1-2
clone size: NA
D gene: TRBD1
V gene: TRBV28
CDR3 DNA: TGTGCCAGCAGTCGGGGACAGGCCATCTATCTCCCCTATGGCTACACCTTC
CDR3 protein: CASSRGQAIYLPYGYTF

J gene: TRBJ2-6
clone size: NA
D gene: NA
V gene: TRBV7-9
CDR3 DNA: TGTGCCAGCAGCCACCACGATGGGACAAGGGGAACTGGGGCCAACGTCCTGACTTTC
CDR3 protein: CASSHHDGTRGTGANVLTF

J gene: TRBJ1-5
clone size: NA
D gene: NA
V gene: TRBV10-1
CDR3 DNA: TGCGCCAGCAGCCCTGGAGGGGAAGGTCAGCCCCAGCATTTT
CDR3 protein: CASSPGGEGQPQHF

J gene: TRBJ2-1
clone size: NA
D gene: NA
V gene: TRBV13
CDR3 DNA: TGTGCCAGCACCTTGGGGGGACTCGCTGGCGATGAGCAGTTCTTC
CDR3 protein: CASTLGGLAGDEQFF

J gene: TRBJ2-1
clone size: NA
D gene: NA
V gene: TRBV2
CDR3 DNA: TGTGCCAGCAGTGAATCCAGCGGAACCTACAATGAGCAGTTCTTC
CDR3 protein: CASSESSGTYNEQFF

J gene: TRBJ1-2
clone size: NA
D gene: NA
V gene: TRBV6-6
CDR3 DNA: TGTGCCAGCAGGGAACAGGGAAGTGGGGTAAATGGCTACACCTTC
CDR3 protein: CASREQGSGVNGYTF

J gene: TRBJ2-3
clone size: NA
D gene: TRBD2
V gene: TRBV7-3
CDR3 DNA: TGTGCCAGCGGTCTAGCGGGAGGGCCGGGGGATACGCAGTATTTT
CDR3 protein: CASGLAGGPGDTQYF

J gene: TRBJ1-1
clone size: NA
D gene: TRBD1
V gene: TRBV18
CDR3 DNA: TGTGCCAGCTCACCACTGGGACAGGGGCCGGCCACTGAAGCTTTCTTT
CDR3 protein: CASSPLGQGPATEAFF

J gene: TRBJ2-1
clone size: NA
D gene: TRBD1
V gene: TRBV6-6
CDR3 DNA: TGTGCCAGCAGTTACTCGGGACAGGGAAGGAGGAATGAGCAGTTCTTC
CDR3 protein: CASSYSGQGRRNEQFF

J gene: TRBJ2-7
clone size: NA
D gene: TRBD2
V gene: TRBV14
CDR3 DNA: TGTGCCAGCAGCCAATTAGCGGGAGAGGCATCTTACGAGCAGTACTTC
CDR3 protein: CASSQLAGEASYEQYF

J gene: TRBJ2-2
clone size: once
D gene: NA
V gene: TRBV21-1
CDR3 DNA: TGTGCCAGCAGCAAAATGGAGGTCCTTCTCTGGGACACCGGGGAGCTGTTTTTT
CDR3 protein: CASSKMEVLLWDTGELFF

J gene: TRBJ1-2
clone size: NA
D gene: NA
V gene: TRBV30
CDR3 DNA: TGTGCCTGGAACAGCCCCTATGGCTACACCTTC
CDR3 protein: CAWNSPYGYTF

J gene: TRBJ2-3
clone size: NA
D gene: NA
V gene: TRBV27
CDR3 DNA: TGTGCCAGCAGCCGTGGGCCAGATACGCAGTATTTT
CDR3 protein: CASSRGPDTQYF

J gene: TRBJ2-7
clone size: NA
D gene: TRBD2
V gene: TRBV30
CDR3 DNA: TGTGCCTGGAGTCCGCCAGCGGGAGGGAATTACGAGCAGTACTTC
CDR3 protein: CAWSPPAGGNYEQYF